The 26 T cell receptor beta chains below were found in one sample sequenced in a study of blood T cell repertoires in COVID-19. Profiling relied on immunoSEQ multiplex PCR, and the TCRdb table lists in-frame clones only, not all of them. Of some 200,000 clones detected, 88% appear once; the ten largest clones hold around 1.5%. Input material: peripheral blood. The source of these receptors is a man between 18 and 29 years old with active or convalescent COVID-19.

CDR3 residues: CAWSVGGSIETQYF. CDR3 coding DNA: TGTGCCTGGAGTGTTGGCGGGAGCATTGAGACCCAGTACTTC. This rearrangement joins TRBV30 to TRBJ2-5; TRBD2 matches 7 bases. Germline V gives CDR1 GTSNPN, CDR2 SVGIG (reference sequence). The CDR3 covers 14 residues. The junction had 6 bases not matched to a gene; V was cut back by 0 bases and J by 5 bases.

The rearrangement uses TRBV19 and TRBJ1-4; D gene ambiguous. CDR3 length: 16 amino acids. The V end lost 5 bases, the J end lost 2 bases, and 15 bases lay between the germline ends. CDR1 LNHDA and CDR2 SQIVND come from the germline V gene (reference sequence). The chain's CDR3 is CASSFPGSGTNEKLFF. The CDR3 bases are TGTGCCAGTAGTTTCCCGGGTTCGGGGACTAATGAAAAACTGTTTTTT.

V and J are TRBV2 and TRBJ2-7; no clear D gene. Germline loops: CDR1 SNHLY, CDR2 FYNNEI. Trimming took off 5 bases at V and 5 bases at J, with 10 bases between the two ends. This CDR3 comprises 12 residues. CDR3 nucleotides: TGTGCCAGCAGTTATCAGATCAACGAGCAGTACTTC. Translation gives CASSYQINEQYF.

The chain recombines TRBV4-3 with TRBJ1-1; the D gene is possibly TRBD1 (6 bases). V was cut by 0 bases and J by 4 bases, with 15 bases left in between. This CDR3 contains 16 residues. The germline CDR1 and CDR2 sequences are LGHNA and YSLEER. The CDR3 sequence is CASSQDWEGVGTEAFF. The CDR3 bases are TGCGCCAGCAGCCAAGATTGGGAGGGGGTGGGCACTGAAGCTTTCTTT.

The gene calls are TRBV30 and TRBJ2-2; 9 nucleotides match TRBD2. From germline, CDR1 is GTSNPN and CDR2 SVGIG (reference sequence). CDR3 size: 15 residues. The V and J ends lost 7 bases and 5 bases, in that order; junction bases with no gene match: 11. CDR3: CASLYSGRGTGELFF. For the CDR3, the DNA is TGTGCCTCCTTATATAGCGGGAGAGGTACCGGGGAGCTGTTTTTT.

Only one count was recorded for this clone. The V gene is TRBV13, the J gene TRBJ2-3; a weak D match, TRBD2 (5 bases). Trimming pared 5 bases from V and 9 bases from J, leaving 12 bases between. CDR1 and CDR2 from the germline V gene are PRHDT and FYEKMQ (reference sequence). This CDR3 has 12 amino acids. CDR3 in DNA: TGTGCCAGCAGCGGAGCGGCGGAAACGCAGTATTTT. This encodes CASSGAAETQYF.

J is TRBJ2-2 and V is TRBV5-1; D call uncertain. CDR1 and CDR2 from the germline V gene are SGHRS and YFSETQ. The CDR3 extends over 14 amino acids. Trimming stripped 6 bases from V and 0 bases from J, with 9 bases between. CDR3 residues: CASTGSPNTGELFF. In DNA form, the CDR3 reads TGCGCCAGCACCGGGTCACCGAACACCGGGGAGCTGTTTTTT. Full variable domain (rest looked up from reference TRBV5-1 and TRBJ2-2): KAGVTQTPRYLIKTRGQQVTLSCSPISGHRSVSWYQQTPGQGLQFLFEYFSETQRNKGNFPGRFSGRQFSNSRSEMNVSTLELGDSALYLCASTGSPNTGELFFGEGSRLTVL.

The V call is TRBV6-8, the J call TRBJ2-7; D perhaps matches TRBD1 (5 bases). Between the trimmed V and J ends, which lost 0 bases and 0 bases, there was a span of 9 bases. The CDR3 extends over 15 amino acids. CDR1 is MNHGY and CDR2 is SAAAGT in the germline V gene. The CDR3 protein is CASSYSRQYSYEQYF. The CDR3 DNA is TGTGCCAGCAGTTACTCTAGACAGTACTCCTACGAGCAGTACTTC.

This clone has more than one count but fewer than ten. This sequence joins TRBV28 and TRBJ1-3; 7 bases map to TRBD1. Trimming removed 4 bases from V and 1 base from J; junction bases left unmatched: 7. The CDR3 is 16 residues long. In germline, CDR1 is MDHEN, CDR2 SYDVKM. The CDR3 DNA is TGTGCCAGCAGTTATGAGGTGACAGGGTCTGGAAACACCATATATTTT. It encodes CASSYEVTGSGNTIYF.

The chain carries TRBV7-8 and TRBJ2-7; D is perhaps TRBD2 (5 bases). The CDR3 extends over 14 amino acids. V was cut by 7 bases and J by 2 bases, with 15 bases left in between. Germline V gene lookup returns CDR1 SGHVS and CDR2 FQNEAQ. In nucleotides, the CDR3 is TGTGCCAGCATGGTCCCCGGGATCACCTACGAGCAGTACTTC. Translated: CASMVPGITYEQYF.

The V and J genes are TRBV3-1 (or the pseudogene TRBV3-2) and TRBJ2-1; D possibly corresponds to TRBD2 (6 bases). The germline CDR1 and CDR2 sequences are LGHDT and YNNKEL (reference sequence). The V end was cut by 4 bases, the J end by 0 bases, with 13 bases between. CDR3 length: 16 amino acids. CDR3 sequence reads: CASSPGLLSSYNEQFF. The CDR3 DNA is TGTGCCAGCAGCCCGGGACTCTTGAGCTCCTACAATGAGCAGTTCTTC.

The chain joins TRBV19 to TRBJ1-3; no clear D gene. The CDR3 has 16 residues. The ends were cut back, 0 bases at V and 7 bases at J, with 16 bases in the middle. Germline assignment: CDR1 LNHDA and CDR2 SQIVND (reference sequence). CDR3 bases: TGTGCCAGTAGTATAGATCCGCTGCAGATCGGGAACACCATATATTTT. Its translation is CASSIDPLQIGNTIYF.

This clone was seen only once. This sequence joins TRBV5-5 and TRBJ2-1, with TRBD1 identical over 8 bases. Germline CDR1 is SGHKS and CDR2 is YYEKEE (reference sequence). Trimming took 4 bases from V and 1 from J; bases not matched to a gene: 4. CDR3 length: 15 residues. CDR3 loop: CASSQTGASYNEQFF. In DNA form, the CDR3 reads TGTGCCAGCAGCCAGACAGGGGCGTCCTACAATGAGCAGTTCTTC.

The chain has TRBV14 and TRBJ1-2; 8 nucleotides match TRBD1. Losses at the gene ends were 3 bases for V and 2 bases for J; bases not matched to a gene: 5. The V gene's germline CDR1 is SGHDN and CDR2 FVKESK. The CDR3 spans 15 residues. The CDR3 is CASSQGRGRNYGYTF. Here the CDR3 DNA reads TGTGCCAGCAGCCAGGGCAGGGGGCGCAACTATGGCTACACCTTC.

V is TRBV6-2 or TRBV6-3 and J is TRBJ2-1, with TRBD2 matching over 12 bases. Germline assignment: CDR1 MNHEY and CDR2 SVGEGT. Losses at the gene ends were 0 bases for V and 8 bases for J; bases not matched to a gene: 8. The CDR3 has 17 amino acids. The CDR3 DNA sequence: TGTGCCAGCAGTTACTCGACTAGCGGGAGTTCCCCCGATGAGCAGTTCTTC. As protein: CASSYSTSGSSPDEQFF.

This clone was observed a single time. V gene TRBV15 combines with J gene TRBJ2-1; D is perhaps TRBD1 (5 bases). CDR1 is LNHNV, CDR2 YYDKDF, per germline (reference sequence). Trimming pared 0 bases from V and 10 bases from J, leaving 13 bases between. The CDR3 totals 14 residues. The CDR3 DNA sequence: TGTGCCACCAGCAGAGATCAAAGGGGATACGAGCAGTTCTTC. This codes for CATSRDQRGYEQFF.

This chain links TRBV5-6 with TRBJ2-1, with TRBD2 matching 9 bases. The CDR3 contains 14 residues. The junction had 8 bases not matched to a gene; V was cut back by 4 bases and J by 9 bases. Germline V lookup: CDR1 SGHDT, CDR2 YYEEEE. The CDR3 DNA follows: TGTGCCAGCAGCCCAGGGACTAGCTCGAGTGAGCAGTTCTTC. Translation: CASSPGTSSSEQFF.

The rearrangement links TRBV5-1 to TRBJ2-3; 8 nucleotides line up with TRBD1. V trimming: 3 bases; J trimming: 7 bases; junction bases outside the gene matches: 19. This CDR3 is 18 amino acids long. The V gene's germline CDR1 is SGHRS and CDR2 YFSETQ. CDR3 sequence (DNA): TGCGCCAGCAGCTCCGGGACAGGAGGGACGAGGGTCATAAATACGCAGTATTTT. Protein product: CASSSGTGGTRVINTQYF.

This rearrangement joins TRBV29-1 to TRBJ1-4, with D tentatively TRBD1 (6 bases). The V gene's germline CDR1 is SQVTM and CDR2 ANQGSEA. There are 13 residues in the CDR3. The germline V and J ends were trimmed by 5 bases and 10 bases, with 17 bases remaining between them. The CDR3 loop is CSVWGQGGGKLFF. CDR3 in DNA: TGCAGCGTTTGGGGCCAGGGAGGGGGAAAACTGTTTTTT.

The V and J genes are TRBV3-1 (or the pseudogene TRBV3-2) and TRBJ2-3; TRBD2 might be the D (6 bases). Per the germline V gene, CDR1 is LGHDT and CDR2 is YNNKEL (reference sequence). V was cut by 2 bases and J by 1 base, with 7 bases left in between. This CDR3 has 14 amino acids. The CDR3 DNA reads TGTGCCAGCAGCCAACCTAGCGGCACAGATACGCAGTATTTT. Translation gives CASSQPSGTDTQYF.

This clone was observed once. The rearrangement links TRBV5-8 to TRBJ2-1; TRBD2 agrees at 11 bases. Germline V lookup: CDR1 SGHTS, CDR2 YDEGEE. Germline trimming cut 3 bases from V and 13 bases from J; bases unmatched to any gene: 6. This CDR3 comprises 13 residues. CDR3 DNA sequence: TGTGCCAGCAGCTGGGGGACTAGCGGAAGACAGTTCTTC. It yields the protein CASSWGTSGRQFF.

This rearrangement joins TRBV19 to TRBJ1-1; maybe TRBD1 (5 bases). The CDR3 totals 14 residues. With 7 bases removed from V and 4 bases from J, the gap between germline ends came to 16 bases. The V gene's germline CDR1 is LNHDA and CDR2 SQIVND (reference sequence). This CDR3 is CASTFRGSSTEAFF. In DNA, the CDR3 is TGTGCCAGTACCTTTCGGGGGAGTAGCACTGAAGCTTTCTTT.

The V and J genes are TRBV5-4 and TRBJ2-1; 9 bases agree with TRBD1. The germline CDR1 and CDR2 sequences are SGHNT and YYREEE (reference sequence). V shed 4 bases, J shed 3 bases, and the junction held 5 bases outside the gene matches. The CDR3 sequence is 15 residues long. This chain's CDR3 is CASSTRTGVYNEQFF. The CDR3 nucleotides read TGTGCCAGCAGCACAAGGACAGGGGTCTACAATGAGCAGTTCTTC.

J is TRBJ1-3 and V is TRBV28; D is unresolved. The CDR3 has 14 residues. Germline CDR1 is MDHEN and CDR2 is SYDVKM. V was trimmed by 3 bases and J by 3 bases, leaving 9 bases between them. CDR3 nucleotides: TGTGCCAGCAGTTTTTCGGGGAGTGGAAACACCATATATTTT. Amino acids: CASSFSGSGNTIYF.

CDR3 sequence (DNA): TGTGCCAGCAGTGGCATAGCGGGAGTATACGAGCAGTACTTC. Its translation is CASSGIAGVYEQYF. The V gene is TRBV27, the J gene TRBJ2-7; 9 nucleotides agree with TRBD2. J was trimmed by 4 bases and V by 5 bases; bases with no gene match: 6. The CDR3 totals 14 residues. Per germline, CDR1 MNHEY and CDR2 SMNVEV (reference sequence).

The chain recombines TRBV4-2 with TRBJ2-7, with D possibly being TRBD2 (6 bases). CDR1 is LGHNA and CDR2 is YNFKEQ in the germline V gene. This CDR3 contains 14 residues. V lost 0 bases to trimming and J lost 2 bases, with 8 bases between them. CDR3 loop: CASSQDRGTYEQYF. The CDR3 nucleotides are TGTGCCAGCAGCCAAGATCGGGGGACCTACGAGCAGTACTTC.